The source of this T cell receptor beta chain is a study of beta chain features in type 1 diabetes. The sample holds a few counts of this clone. A junction boundary mismatches the germline segment, possibly from a read error. The CDR3 is 12 residues long. Germline V gene lookup returns CDR1 MDHEN and CDR2 SYDVKM. Isolated RNA was reverse transcribed in full, so expressed TCRB transcripts were sequenced. Assay used: immunoSEQ multiplex PCR; TCRdb lists only in-frame clones, some missing. Here the sample spans about 150,000 clones, around 10% being singletons. Sorted CD4+ subsets: naive, central memory, regulatory, stem cell-like memory (CD45RO/CCR7/CD25/CD127/CD95/CD27 panel).

The sequence derives from a man between 18 and 29 years old in good health. Material for sequencing was central memory CD4+ T cells from blood. J is TRBJ2-7 and V is TRBV28, with 7 nucleotides matching TRBD2. CDR3 sequence (DNA): TGTGCCAGCAGCCAAACCCGGGCGACTAGCTCCTTC. It specifies CASSQTRATSSF.